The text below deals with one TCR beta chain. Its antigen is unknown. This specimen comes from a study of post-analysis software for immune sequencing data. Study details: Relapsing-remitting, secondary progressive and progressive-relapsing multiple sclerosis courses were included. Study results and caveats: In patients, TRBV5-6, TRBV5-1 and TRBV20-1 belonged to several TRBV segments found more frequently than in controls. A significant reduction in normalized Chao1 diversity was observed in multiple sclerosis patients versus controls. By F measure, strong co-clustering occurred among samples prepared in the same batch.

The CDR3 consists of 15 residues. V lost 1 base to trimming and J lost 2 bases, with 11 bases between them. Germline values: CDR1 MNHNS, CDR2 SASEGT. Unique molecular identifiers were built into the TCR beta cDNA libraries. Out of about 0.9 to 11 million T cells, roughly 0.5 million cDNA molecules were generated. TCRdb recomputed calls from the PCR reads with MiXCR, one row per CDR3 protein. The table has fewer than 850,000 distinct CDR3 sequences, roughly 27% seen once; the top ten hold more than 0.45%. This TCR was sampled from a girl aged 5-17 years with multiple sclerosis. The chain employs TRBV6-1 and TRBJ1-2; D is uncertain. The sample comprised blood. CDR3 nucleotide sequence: TGTGCCAGCAGTGAAGGGGCCTCTCGGAACTATGGCTACACCTTC. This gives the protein CASSEGASRNYGYTF.